A single sample gave rise to the 29 T cell receptor beta chains below, sequenced in a study of cytomegalovirus exposure and HLA in healthy donors. Primers for the PCR totalled 60 Vbeta and 13 Jbeta. TCRdb's copy holds only in-frame clones and misses some; the assay was immunoSEQ multiplex PCR. The table lists tens of thousands of clones, 76% of them singletons. Material for sequencing was PBMCs. Receptors originate from a man between 18 and 29 years old in good health and CMV-seronegative.

This clone was picked up a small number of times. This chain uses TRBV11-2 with TRBJ2-5; D ambiguous. Germline-derived CDR1 and CDR2 are SGHAT and FQNNGV. The CDR3 spans 13 residues. The germline V and J ends were trimmed by 0 bases and 5 bases, with 7 bases remaining between them. CDR3: CASSLEYSETQYF. The CDR3 DNA sequence: TGTGCCAGCAGCTTAGAATATTCTGAGACCCAGTACTTC. The whole variable domain, filled in from reference TRBV11-2 and TRBJ2-5, reads EAGVAQSPRYKIIEKRQSVAFWCNPISGHATLYWYQQILGQGPKLLIQFQNNGVVDDSQLPKDRFSAERLKGVDSTLKIQPAKLEDSAVYLCASSLEYSETQYFGPGTRLLVL.

The chain has TRBV15 and TRBJ2-5, with D possibly TRBD1 on 7 matching bases. Germline assignment: CDR1 LNHNV and CDR2 YYDKDF (reference sequence). The CDR3 consists of 15 residues. V was cut by 4 bases and J by 6 bases, with 18 bases left in between. The CDR3 sequence: CATSKETGRRQTQYF. The CDR3 region has the DNA TGTGCCACCAGCAAAGAGACAGGGAGGAGGCAGACCCAGTACTTC.

This chain links TRBV5-1 with TRBJ1-1; 9 bases line up with TRBD1. Germline V gives CDR1 SGHRS, CDR2 YFSETQ. This CDR3 is built from 15 residues. The V segment lost 2 bases and the J segment 7 bases; nucleotides outside the gene matches: 9. The CDR3 DNA sequence: TGCGCCAGCAGCTTCATGTTGGACAGGGGTAGTGAAGCTTTCTTT. Its translation: CASSFMLDRGSEAFF. The full variable domain, its missing parts supplied by reference TRBV5-1 and TRBJ1-1, is KAGVTQTPRYLIKTRGQQVTLSCSPISGHRSVSWYQQTPGQGLQFLFEYFSETQRNKGNFPGRFSGRQFSNSRSEMNVSTLELGDSALYLCASSFMLDRGSEAFFGQGTRLTVV.

The gene calls are TRBV27 and TRBJ1-2; 8 bases match TRBD1. The germline V gene has CDR1 MNHEY and CDR2 SMNVEV (reference sequence). This CDR3 has 15 residues. The J segment lost 5 bases and the V segment lost 4 bases, leaving 9 bases of the junction unmatched. CDR3 sequence: CASSSWTGQQYGYTF. The CDR3 region has the DNA TGTGCCAGCAGTTCCTGGACAGGGCAGCAGTATGGCTACACCTTC.

V and J are TRBV5-4 and TRBJ2-1, with 7 bases lining up with TRBD2. The CDR3 contains 16 residues. With 0 bases clipped from V and 4 bases from J, the junction kept 7 bases outside the gene matches. Germline CDR1 SGHNT, CDR2 YYREEE (reference sequence). The CDR3 bases are TGTGCCAGCAGCTTGGTACCGACTAGCTCTTACAATGAGCAGTTCTTC. Translated: CASSLVPTSSYNEQFF.

The chain links TRBV5-6 to TRBJ1-4, with D possibly matching TRBD1 (5 bases). Germline V gene lookup returns CDR1 SGHDT and CDR2 YYEEEE. This CDR3 has 19 residues. With 4 bases removed from V and 0 bases from J, the gap between germline ends came to 22 bases. The CDR3, as DNA: TGTGCCAGCAGCCAGCGGGGACGTGGCCAGCGTGCAACTAATGAAAAACTGTTTTTT. Its translation: CASSQRGRGQRATNEKLFF.

For the CDR3, the DNA is TGTGCCAGCAGTGAACCGGGACGGGGGGCCCGGAATGAGCAGTTCTTC. This gives the protein CASSEPGRGARNEQFF. This chain joins TRBV6-1 and TRBJ2-1, with a tentative D call TRBD2 (7 bases). The germline V and J ends were trimmed by 2 bases and 7 bases, with 18 bases remaining between them. CDR1 MNHNS and CDR2 SASEGT come from the germline V gene. The CDR3 is made up of 16 amino acids.

CDR3 loop: CASRASGSYEQYV. The CDR3 region has the DNA TGTGCCAGCAGAGCATCAGGATCCTACGAGCAGTACGTC. This chain connects TRBV11-2 to TRBJ2-7; D is ambiguous. Germline V lookup: CDR1 SGHAT, CDR2 FQNNGV. V was clipped by 6 bases and J by 1 base, with 10 bases between them. The CDR3 contains 13 residues.

V and J are TRBV5-1 and TRBJ1-4; a possible D gene is TRBD1 (6 bases). Germline CDR1 and CDR2: SGHRS and YFSETQ. V gave up 5 bases and J gave up 8 bases, with 22 bases separating them. CDR3 size: 16 residues. CDR3 bases: TGCGCCAGCAGTTCATCTACAGGGAGCGTGCAGGAAAAACTGTTTTTT. Protein: CASSSSTGSVQEKLFF.

This chain links TRBV9 with TRBJ1-4, with TRBD1 matching over 8 bases. The CDR3 is 15 residues long. The germline V gene encodes CDR1 SGDLS and CDR2 YYNGEE. Trimming took 4 bases from V and 8 from J; bases not matched to a gene: 10. The CDR3 nucleotides read TGTGCCAGCAGCCCAACGGACAGGGTGGGCGAAAAACTGTTTTTT. Translation: CASSPTDRVGEKLFF.

This clone has a single count. The chain has TRBV29-1 and TRBJ1-2; 7 nucleotides agree with TRBD1. With V trimmed by 5 bases and J by 8 bases, 5 bases remained unmatched. Germline V gene lookup returns CDR1 SQVTM and CDR2 ANQGSEA. The CDR3 length is 11 residues. CDR3 sequence (DNA): TGCAGCGTTACCGGGACAGAGGGCTACACCTTC. It yields the protein CSVTGTEGYTF.

The CDR3 DNA sequence: TGTGCCAGCAGTCGAAGCGGGTCTAGCACAGATACGCAGTATTTT. It codes for CASSRSGSSTDTQYF. The chain employs TRBV6-5 and TRBJ2-3; D perhaps matches TRBD2 (6 bases). CDR3 length: 15 residues. Trimming took off 5 bases at V and 0 bases at J, with 12 bases between the two ends. CDR1 is MNHEY and CDR2 is SVGAGI in the germline V gene.

This chain joins TRBV6-5 and TRBJ1-2; D is possibly TRBD1 (6 bases). This CDR3 has 14 residues. Per germline, CDR1 MNHEY and CDR2 SVGAGI. V lost 6 bases and J 0 bases, leaving 11 bases between the germline ends. CDR3 loop: CASRNQGTNYGYTF. In DNA form, the CDR3 reads TGTGCCAGCAGGAACCAGGGGACTAACTATGGCTACACCTTC.

The V gene is TRBV9, the J gene TRBJ2-7; TRBD1 aligns across 7 bases. The CDR3 runs to 17 residues. Germline V gene data show CDR1 as SGDLS and CDR2 as YYNGEE. The V segment lost 4 bases and the J segment 3 bases; nucleotides outside the gene matches: 16. CDR3 amino acids: CASSIHTRGKRFYEQYV. Written as DNA, the CDR3 is TGTGCCAGCAGCATCCACACCAGGGGGAAGAGGTTCTACGAGCAGTACGTC.

The chain joins TRBV19 to TRBJ2-7, with TRBD1 as a possible D gene (5 bases). V was shortened by 5 bases and J by 8 bases, with 22 bases between the two germline ends. The CDR3 is made up of 15 amino acids. The germline CDR1 and CDR2 sequences are LNHDA and SQIVND (reference sequence). The CDR3 reads CASSSQGGYYEKQYF. The DNA of the CDR3 is TGTGCCAGTAGTTCGCAGGGTGGGTACTACGAGAAGCAGTACTTC.

This clone was detected only a few times. As DNA, the CDR3 is TGTGCCAGCAGCCCGTTAAAACCGGGACTAGCGAGGAATGAGCAGTTCTTC. It encodes CASSPLKPGLARNEQFF. The rearrangement links TRBV9 to TRBJ2-1; 10 nucleotides align to TRBD2. The CDR3 length is 17 residues. Looked up from germline, CDR1 is SGDLS and CDR2 is YYNGEE. V was pared by 4 bases and J by 7 bases, with 14 bases of the junction left unmatched.

The chain uses TRBV19 and TRBJ1-5, with 7 bases aligning to TRBD1. The length of the CDR3 is 18 residues. The V gene's germline CDR1 is LNHDA and CDR2 SQIVND (reference sequence). The J segment lost 0 bases and the V segment lost 7 bases, leaving 15 bases of the junction unmatched. The CDR3 loop is CASTLNPGQPYSNQPQHF. The CDR3 DNA reads as TGTGCCAGTACCCTCAATCCGGGACAGCCTTATAGCAATCAGCCCCAGCATTTT. Supplemented by reference TRBV19 and TRBJ1-5, the full variable domain reads DGGITQSPKYLFRKEGQNVTLSCEQNLNHDAMYWYRQDPGQGLRLIYYSQIVNDFQKGDIAEGYSVSREKKESFPLTVTSAQKNPTAFYLCASTLNPGQPYSNQPQHFGDGTRLSIL.

V gene TRBV6-5 combines with J gene TRBJ2-1, with D unclear. Germline-derived CDR1 and CDR2 are MNHEY and SVGAGI. CDR3 length: 16 residues. V was pared by 0 bases and J by 1 base, with 10 bases between. The CDR3 loop is CASSYSRPKSYNEQFF. The DNA of the CDR3 is TGTGCCAGCAGTTACTCGAGGCCGAAGTCCTACAATGAGCAGTTCTTC.

The CDR3 nucleotides are TGTGCCAGCAGTCCACTCACGACAGGGGGCAGGTGGTATGAGCAGTTCTTC. It translates to CASSPLTTGGRWYEQFF. V gene TRBV27 combines with J gene TRBJ2-1, with 10 bases fitting TRBD1. CDR1 is MNHEY and CDR2 is SMNVEV in the germline V gene (reference sequence). The CDR3 sequence is 17 residues long. Germline trimming cut 5 bases from V and 8 bases from J; bases unmatched to any gene: 15.

The chain is built from TRBV4-1 and TRBJ2-1, with TRBD1 as a possible D gene (6 bases). The CDR3 spans 17 residues. The germline V gene encodes CDR1 MGHRA and CDR2 YSYEKL. Trimming cost V 0 bases and J 7 bases, with 19 bases left between them. DNA of the CDR3: TGCGCCAGCAGCCAAGATTCACAGGGTCCCAAGGGGAATGAGCAGTTCTTC. Its translation: CASSQDSQGPKGNEQFF.

This chain connects TRBV9 to TRBJ2-1, with a tentative D call TRBD1 (5 bases). With 3 bases removed from V and 4 bases from J, the gap between germline ends came to 11 bases. This CDR3 has 14 amino acids. From germline, CDR1 is SGDLS and CDR2 YYNGEE. This CDR3 reads CASSGVGQYNEQFF. The CDR3 DNA is TGTGCCAGCAGCGGGGTGGGGCAGTACAATGAGCAGTTCTTC.

The rearrangement uses TRBV21-1 and TRBJ2-7; TRBD1 reflects the table's D call only, with no check against the DNA. TRBV21-1 is listed as a pseudogene. CDR3 length: 14 amino acids. The CDR3 protein is CASSGTGDAYEQYV. The CDR3 region has the DNA TGTGCCAGCAGCGGGACAGGGGATGCCTACGAGCAGTACGTC.

CDR3 DNA sequence: TGCGCCAGCAGTCAATCGGACAGGTTTAGGCAGGGTAGGAGCAATCAGCCCCAGCATTTT. Protein product: CASSQSDRFRQGRSNQPQHF. The chain joins TRBV23-1 to TRBJ1-5, with TRBD1 matching 7 bases. TRBV23-1 is reported as an ORF; its role is uncertain. The V gene end was trimmed by 0 bases and the J gene end by 1 base; junction bases not matched to a gene: 15. CDR3 length: 20 amino acids.

This chain connects TRBV19 to TRBJ2-7; 11 bases agree with TRBD2. V dropped 6 bases and J dropped 3; count of bases not matched to a gene: 4. Germline CDR1 reads LNHDA; CDR2 reads SQIVND (reference sequence). The CDR3 extends over 14 amino acids. CDR3 nucleotides: TGTGCCAGTAGACTAGCGGGGGAGAACTACGAGCAGTACTTC. This sequence encodes CASRLAGENYEQYF.

V is TRBV18 and J is TRBJ2-3; 9 bases align to TRBD1. Germline trimming cut 6 bases from V and 1 base from J; bases unmatched to any gene: 2. The CDR3 spans 14 residues. The V gene's germline CDR1 is KGHSH and CDR2 LQKENI. The CDR3 DNA follows: TGTGCCAGCTCGGGGGACAGGGGCACAGATACGCAGTATTTT. It yields the protein CASSGDRGTDTQYF.

The chain recombines TRBV14 with TRBJ2-1; 8 nucleotides align to TRBD2. The V and J ends lost 0 bases and 3 bases, in that order; junction bases with no gene match: 16. Per germline, CDR1 SGHDN and CDR2 FVKESK. The CDR3 extends over 20 amino acids. This CDR3 reads CASSQDRAKAPGGLYNEQFF. The CDR3 DNA sequence: TGTGCCAGCAGCCAAGATCGGGCGAAAGCGCCGGGGGGGCTCTACAATGAGCAGTTCTTC. Complete variable domain (other parts from reference TRBV14 and TRBJ2-1): EAGVTQFPSHSVIEKGQTVTLRCDPISGHDNLYWYRRVMGKEIKFLLHFVKESKQDESGMPNNRFLAERTGGTYSTLKVQPAELEDSGVYFCASSQDRAKAPGGLYNEQFFGPGTRLTVL.

This clone appeared a few times. The rearrangement joins TRBV28 to TRBJ2-5; D is possibly TRBD1 (6 bases). Germline values: CDR1 MDHEN, CDR2 SYDVKM. The CDR3 length is 15 residues. Deletions cut 4 bases from V and 5 bases from J, with 17 bases between. CDR3 amino acids: CASSSEGTPLETQYF. The CDR3 DNA is TGTGCCAGCAGTTCAGAAGGGACACCCCTGGAGACCCAGTACTTC.

This clone appeared a few times. This rearrangement joins TRBV6-6 to TRBJ1-6, with 8 bases matching TRBD1. The CDR3 length is 13 residues. V was pared by 8 bases and J by 8 bases, with 5 bases of the junction left unmatched. Germline CDR1 MNHNY, CDR2 SVGAGI (reference sequence). The CDR3 reads CASRQGLDSPLHF. CDR3 DNA: TGTGCCAGCCGACAGGGGCTAGATTCACCCCTCCACTTT.

This clone was seen just once. The chain combines TRBV28 with TRBJ1-2, with 12 bases lining up with TRBD1. Per germline, CDR1 MDHEN and CDR2 SYDVKM. Trimming removed 9 bases from V and 4 bases from J; junction bases left unmatched: 18. The CDR3 sequence is 18 residues long. The CDR3 DNA is TGTGCCAGTAGAACCAATCGGGACAGGGGGCGCATCTTCTATGGCTACACCTTC. This gives the protein CASRTNRDRGRIFYGYTF.